Listed below are T cell receptor beta chains from one sample, sequenced in a study of human CD8 memory T cell subsets. Each CDR3 protein gets one entry in TCRdb, which reprocessed the 5' RACE reads and gives no DNA. This table lists about 20,000 distinct CDR3 sequences. Sequencing was carried out using CD8+ T cells from PBMCs. The receptors stem from a human donor in good health. The CDR3 runs from the conserved cysteine through the conserved F or W.

>TRBV7-3|TRBJ2-7
CASSQGGDYEQYF
>TRBV6-2/TRBV6-3|TRBJ1-6
CASSLGHGDLLHF
>TRBV20-1|TRBJ2-5
CSAPQGAGETQYF
>TRBV4-2|TRBJ1-5
CASSQERGAGQPQHF
>TRBV4-1|TRBJ1-1
CASSQAGTLGGTEAFF
>TRBV12-3/TRBV12-4|TRBJ2-2
CASSFGGYSGELFF
>TRBV11-2|TRBJ2-2
CASSHTVTGELFF
>TRBV20-1|TRBJ1-2
CSARGGDNYGYTF
>TRBV7-2|TRBJ1-6
CASSWTGNSYNSPLHF
>TRBV6-5|TRBJ2-1
CASSYTGGAGTSYNEQFF
>TRBV11-2|TRBJ2-1
CASSPPGISGGEQFF
>TRBV27|TRBJ1-2
CASSSGPGYTF
>TRBV7-8|TRBJ2-1
CASSLDSKGTYNEQFF
>TRBV29-1|TRBJ2-1
CSVVASGAGNEQFF
>TRBV4-1|TRBJ2-1
CASSQDLFNEQFF
>TRBV7-6|TRBJ2-7
CASSLGTGKSQQYF
>TRBV7-6|TRBJ2-2
CASSSSPAGELFF
>TRBV11-2|TRBJ2-7
CASSLTVTSGNYEQYF
>TRBV7-2|TRBJ2-3
CASSFGTPLRTDTQYF
>TRBV12-3/TRBV12-4|TRBJ1-1
CASSFFPGQGRAFF